A single sample gave rise to the 6 T cell receptor beta chains below, sequenced in a study of control samples from healthy donors and cancer patients. The assay was immunoSEQ multiplex PCR, and TCRdb's table has in-frame clones only and misses some. The data contain some 100,000 clones, roughly 90% of them singletons. The material sequenced was blood. The source is a human donor in good health. The donor label of this sample is uncertain.

This clone was counted a single time. The chain employs TRBV6-6 and TRBJ1-1; 7 nucleotides agree with TRBD1. The germline CDR1 and CDR2 sequences are MNHNY and SVGAGI (reference sequence). With V trimmed by 5 bases and J by 5 bases, 5 bases remained unmatched. The CDR3 length is 13 residues. The CDR3 spells CASSISGGTEAFF. CDR3 bases: TGTGCCAGCAGTATTTCAGGGGGTACTGAAGCTTTCTTT.

The J gene is TRBJ2-1, the V gene TRBV29-1; 10 bases fit TRBD2. Germline assignment: CDR1 SQVTM and CDR2 ANQGSEA. This CDR3 is built from 13 residues. V lost 8 bases, J lost 8 bases, and 9 bases stayed unmatched. CDR3 in amino acids: CSITSGESYEQFF. The CDR3 nucleotides are TGCAGCATTACTAGCGGGGAAAGCTATGAGCAGTTCTTC.

This chain links TRBV20-1 with TRBJ1-3; a possible D gene is TRBD1 (5 bases). Germline values: CDR1 DFQATT, CDR2 SNEGSKA (reference sequence). The germline V and J ends were trimmed by 3 bases and 7 bases, with 19 bases remaining between them. This CDR3 comprises 15 residues. The CDR3 DNA reads TGCAGTGCTAGTGAAGGGGACTTGGGTCGGAACACCATATATTTT. Its translation is CSASEGDLGRNTIYF.

The CDR3 region has the DNA TGTGCCAGCAGTTTTGGGCAGTTTGGGAATCAGCCCCAGCATTTT. It codes for CASSFGQFGNQPQHF. The rearrangement uses TRBV6-2 or TRBV6-3 and TRBJ1-5; unclear D gene. Germline V gives CDR1 MNHEY, CDR2 SVGEGT. Trimming cost V 4 bases and J 4 bases, with 14 bases left between them. CDR3 size: 15 residues.

The chain uses TRBV7-2 and TRBJ1-5, with 8 bases matching TRBD1. The germline V gene encodes CDR1 SGHTA and CDR2 FQGNSA. V shed 6 bases and J 7 bases; nucleotides not matched to a gene: 5. This CDR3 has 13 residues. The CDR3 region has the DNA TGTGCCAGCAGTCCGGACAGGGTACAGCCCCAGCATTTT. Protein sequence: CASSPDRVQPQHF. Based on the CDR3 plus reference TRBV7-2 and TRBJ1-5, the full variable domain is GAGVSQSPSNKVTEKGKDVELRCDPISGHTALYWYRQSLGQGLEFLIYFQGNSAPDKSGLPSDRFSAERTGGSVSTLTIQRTQQEDSAVYLCASSPDRVQPQHFGDGTRLSIL.

This chain connects TRBV3-1 (or the pseudogene TRBV3-2) to TRBJ1-2, with D tentatively TRBD1 (6 bases). The germline gives CDR1 LGHDT, CDR2 YNNKEL (reference sequence). Trimming left V 4 bases short and J 3 bases short, with 12 bases between. This CDR3 comprises 14 residues. CDR3 protein: CASSPVQGYYGYTF. CDR3 in DNA: TGTGCCAGCAGCCCGGTACAGGGCTACTATGGCTACACCTTC.